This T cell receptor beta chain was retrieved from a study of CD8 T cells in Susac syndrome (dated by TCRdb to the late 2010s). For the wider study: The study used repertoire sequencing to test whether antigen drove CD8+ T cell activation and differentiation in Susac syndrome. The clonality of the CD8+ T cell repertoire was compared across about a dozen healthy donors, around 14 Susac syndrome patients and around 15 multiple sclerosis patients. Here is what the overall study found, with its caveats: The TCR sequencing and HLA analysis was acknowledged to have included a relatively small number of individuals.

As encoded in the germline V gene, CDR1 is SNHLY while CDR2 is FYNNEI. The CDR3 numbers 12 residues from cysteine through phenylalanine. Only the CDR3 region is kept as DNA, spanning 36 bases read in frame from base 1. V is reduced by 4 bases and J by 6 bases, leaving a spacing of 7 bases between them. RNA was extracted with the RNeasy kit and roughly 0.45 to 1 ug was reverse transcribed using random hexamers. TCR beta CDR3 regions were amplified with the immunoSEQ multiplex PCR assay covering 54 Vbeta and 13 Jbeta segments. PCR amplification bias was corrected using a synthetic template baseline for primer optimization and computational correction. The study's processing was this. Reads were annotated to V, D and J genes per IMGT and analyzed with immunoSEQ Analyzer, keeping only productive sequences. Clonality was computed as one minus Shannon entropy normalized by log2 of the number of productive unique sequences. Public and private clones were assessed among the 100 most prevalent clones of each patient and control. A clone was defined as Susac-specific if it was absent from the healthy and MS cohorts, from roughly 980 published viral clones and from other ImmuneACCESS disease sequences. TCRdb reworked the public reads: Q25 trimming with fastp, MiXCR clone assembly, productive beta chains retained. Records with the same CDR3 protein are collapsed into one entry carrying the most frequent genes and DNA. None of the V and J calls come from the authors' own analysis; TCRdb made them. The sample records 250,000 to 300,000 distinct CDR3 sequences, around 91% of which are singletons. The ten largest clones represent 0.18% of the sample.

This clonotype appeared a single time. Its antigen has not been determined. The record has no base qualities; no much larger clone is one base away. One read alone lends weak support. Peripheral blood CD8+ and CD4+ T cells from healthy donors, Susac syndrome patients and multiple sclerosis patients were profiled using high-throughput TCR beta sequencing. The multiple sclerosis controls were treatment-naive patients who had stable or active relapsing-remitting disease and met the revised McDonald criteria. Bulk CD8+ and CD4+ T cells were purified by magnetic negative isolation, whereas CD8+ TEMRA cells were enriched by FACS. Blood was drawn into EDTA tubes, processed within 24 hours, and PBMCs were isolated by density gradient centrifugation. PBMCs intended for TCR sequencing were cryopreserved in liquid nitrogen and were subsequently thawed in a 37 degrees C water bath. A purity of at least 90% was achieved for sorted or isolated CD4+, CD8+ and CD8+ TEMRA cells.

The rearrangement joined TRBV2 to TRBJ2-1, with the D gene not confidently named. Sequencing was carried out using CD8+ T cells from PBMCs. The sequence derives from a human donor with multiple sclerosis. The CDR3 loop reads CASSVLVNEQFF. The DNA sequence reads TGTGCCAGCAGTGTCCTCGTCAATGAGCAGTTCTTC. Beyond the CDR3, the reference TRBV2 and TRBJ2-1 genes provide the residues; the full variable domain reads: EPEVTQTPSHQVTQMGQEVILRCVPISNHLYFYWYRQILGQKVEFLVSFYNNEISEKSEIFDDQFSVERPDGSNFTLKIRSTKLEDSAMYFCASSVLVNEQFFGPGTRLTVL.